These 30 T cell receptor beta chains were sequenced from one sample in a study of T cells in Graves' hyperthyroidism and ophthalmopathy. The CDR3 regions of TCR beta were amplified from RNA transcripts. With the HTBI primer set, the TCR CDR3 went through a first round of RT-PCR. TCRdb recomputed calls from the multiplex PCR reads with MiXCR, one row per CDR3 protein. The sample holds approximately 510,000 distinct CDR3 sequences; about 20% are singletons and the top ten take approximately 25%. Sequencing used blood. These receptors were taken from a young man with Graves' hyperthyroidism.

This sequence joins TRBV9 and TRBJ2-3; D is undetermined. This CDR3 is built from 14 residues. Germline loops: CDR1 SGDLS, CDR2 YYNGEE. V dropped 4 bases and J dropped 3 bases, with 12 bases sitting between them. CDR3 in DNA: TGTGCCAGCAGCTGGAACTTTATGACAGATACGCAGTATTTT. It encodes CASSWNFMTDTQYF.

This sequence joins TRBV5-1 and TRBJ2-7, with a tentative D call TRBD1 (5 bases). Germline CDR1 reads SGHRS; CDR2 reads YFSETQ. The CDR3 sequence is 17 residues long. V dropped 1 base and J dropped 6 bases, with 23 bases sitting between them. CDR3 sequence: CASSLTLQNRSPSEQYF. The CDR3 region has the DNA TGCGCCAGCAGCTTGACACTTCAAAACAGGAGTCCGAGCGAGCAGTACTTC.

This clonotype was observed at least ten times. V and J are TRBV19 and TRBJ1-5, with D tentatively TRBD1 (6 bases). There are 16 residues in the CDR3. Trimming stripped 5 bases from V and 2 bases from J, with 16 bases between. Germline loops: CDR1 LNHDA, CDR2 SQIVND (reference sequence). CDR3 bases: TGTGCCAGTAGTGAGGGGGGGGCGCACGGCAATCAGCCCCAGCATTTT. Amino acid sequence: CASSEGGAHGNQPQHF.

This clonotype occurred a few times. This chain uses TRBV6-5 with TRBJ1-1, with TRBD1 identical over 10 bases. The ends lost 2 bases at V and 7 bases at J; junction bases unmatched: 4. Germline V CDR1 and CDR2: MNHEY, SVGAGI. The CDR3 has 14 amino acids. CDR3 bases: TGTGCCAGCAGTTACCGGGACAGGGGACGTGAAGCTTTCTTT. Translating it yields CASSYRDRGREAFF.

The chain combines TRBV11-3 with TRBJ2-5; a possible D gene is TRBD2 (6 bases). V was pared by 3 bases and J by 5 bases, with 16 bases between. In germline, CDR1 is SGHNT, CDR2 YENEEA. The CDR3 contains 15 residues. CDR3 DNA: TGTGCCAGCAGCTTGGGGGGACCCCGCGGGGAGACCCAGTACTTC. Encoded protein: CASSLGGPRGETQYF.

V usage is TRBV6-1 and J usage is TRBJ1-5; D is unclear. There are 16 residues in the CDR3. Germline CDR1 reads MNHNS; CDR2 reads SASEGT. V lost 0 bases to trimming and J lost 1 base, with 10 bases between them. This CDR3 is CASSEAWGASNQPQHF. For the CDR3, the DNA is TGTGCCAGCAGTGAAGCATGGGGAGCCAGCAATCAGCCCCAGCATTTT.

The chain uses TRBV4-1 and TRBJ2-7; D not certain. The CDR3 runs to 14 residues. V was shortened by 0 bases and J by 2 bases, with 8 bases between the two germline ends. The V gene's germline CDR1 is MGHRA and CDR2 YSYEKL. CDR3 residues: CASSQERPTYEQYF. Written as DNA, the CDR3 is TGCGCCAGCAGCCAAGAGCGTCCTACCTACGAGCAGTACTTC.

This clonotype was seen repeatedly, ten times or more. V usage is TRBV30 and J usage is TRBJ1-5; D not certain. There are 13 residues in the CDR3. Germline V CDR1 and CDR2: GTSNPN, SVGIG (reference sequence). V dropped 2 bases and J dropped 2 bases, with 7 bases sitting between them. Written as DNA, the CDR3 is TGTGCCTGGAGTTACAGCCGCAATCAGCCCCAGCATTTT. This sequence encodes CAWSYSRNQPQHF.

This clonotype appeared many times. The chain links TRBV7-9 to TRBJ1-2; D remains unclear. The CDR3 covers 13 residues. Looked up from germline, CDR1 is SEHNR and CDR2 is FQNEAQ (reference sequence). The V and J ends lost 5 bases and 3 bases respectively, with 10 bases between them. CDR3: CASSADGDYGYTF. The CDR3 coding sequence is TGTGCCAGCAGCGCGGACGGGGACTATGGCTACACCTTC.

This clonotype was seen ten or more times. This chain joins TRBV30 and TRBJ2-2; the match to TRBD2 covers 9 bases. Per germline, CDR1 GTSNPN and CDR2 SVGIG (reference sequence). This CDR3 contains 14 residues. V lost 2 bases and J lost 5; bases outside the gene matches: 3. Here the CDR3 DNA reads TGTGCCTGGAGTAAGGGACTAGCAACCGGGGAGCTGTTTTTT. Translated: CAWSKGLATGELFF.

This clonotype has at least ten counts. Here the CDR3 DNA reads TGCAGTGCTAGAGAGGGACGGCTACAAGGTGAAGCTTTCTTT. Amino acids: CSAREGRLQGEAFF. The V call is TRBV20-1, the J call TRBJ1-1, with a weak D call TRBD1 (5 bases). CDR1 and CDR2 (germline): DFQATT, SNEGSKA (reference sequence). This CDR3 spans 14 amino acids. The ends were cut back, 0 bases at V and 7 bases at J, with 15 bases in the middle.

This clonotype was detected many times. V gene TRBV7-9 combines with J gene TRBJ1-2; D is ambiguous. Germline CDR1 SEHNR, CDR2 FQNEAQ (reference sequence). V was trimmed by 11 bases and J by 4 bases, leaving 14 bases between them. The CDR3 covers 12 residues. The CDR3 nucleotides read TGTGCCTCCCATAGGGAATTCTATGGCTACACCTTC. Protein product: CASHREFYGYTF.

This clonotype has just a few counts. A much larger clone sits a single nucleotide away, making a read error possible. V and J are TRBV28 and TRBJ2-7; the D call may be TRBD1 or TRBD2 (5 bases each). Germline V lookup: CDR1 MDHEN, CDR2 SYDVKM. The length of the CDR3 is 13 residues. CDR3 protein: CASSSGAKDERYF. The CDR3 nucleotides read TGTGCCAGCAGTTCCGGGGCCAAGGACGAGCGGTACTTC.

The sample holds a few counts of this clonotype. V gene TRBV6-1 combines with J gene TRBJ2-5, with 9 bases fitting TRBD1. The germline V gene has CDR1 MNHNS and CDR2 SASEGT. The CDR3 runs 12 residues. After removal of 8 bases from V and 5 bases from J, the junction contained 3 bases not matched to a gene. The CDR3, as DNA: TGTGCCAGCGAGGACAGGGGTGAGACCCAGTACTTC. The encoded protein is CASEDRGETQYF.

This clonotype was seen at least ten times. CDR3 bases: TGTGCCAGCAGGTCCGGGACATTCACTGAAGCTTTCTTT. This encodes CASRSGTFTEAFF. The rearrangement uses TRBV28 and TRBJ1-1; tentative D call: TRBD1 (6 bases). The length of the CDR3 is 13 residues. The germline gives CDR1 MDHEN, CDR2 SYDVKM. V gave up 6 bases and J gave up 4 bases, with 12 bases separating them.

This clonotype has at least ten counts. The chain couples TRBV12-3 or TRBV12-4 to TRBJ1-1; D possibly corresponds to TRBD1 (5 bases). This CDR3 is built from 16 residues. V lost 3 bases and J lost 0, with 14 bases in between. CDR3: CASSLSGHSMNTEAFF. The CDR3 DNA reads TGTGCCAGCAGTTTGAGCGGACATTCGATGAACACTGAAGCTTTCTTT.

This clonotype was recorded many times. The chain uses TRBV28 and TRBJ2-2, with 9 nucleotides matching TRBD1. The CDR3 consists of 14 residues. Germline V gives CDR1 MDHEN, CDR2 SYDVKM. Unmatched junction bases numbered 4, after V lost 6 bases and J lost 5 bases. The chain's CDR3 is CASRRQGGTGELFF. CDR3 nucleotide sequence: TGTGCCAGCAGAAGACAGGGGGGAACCGGGGAGCTGTTTTTT.

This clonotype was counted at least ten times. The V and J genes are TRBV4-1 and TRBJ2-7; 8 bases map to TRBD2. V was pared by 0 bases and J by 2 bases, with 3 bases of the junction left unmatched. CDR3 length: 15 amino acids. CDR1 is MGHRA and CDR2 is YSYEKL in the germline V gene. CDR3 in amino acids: CASSQELAETYEQYF. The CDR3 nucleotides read TGCGCCAGCAGCCAAGAACTAGCGGAAACCTACGAGCAGTACTTC.

CDR3 DNA: TGCGCCAGCAGCGTCCGGACAGTAACGAACACCGGGGAGCTGTTTTTT. Encoded protein: CASSVRTVTNTGELFF. The genes are TRBV5-1 and TRBJ2-2; TRBD1 is a possible D gene (6 bases). Germline V gene data show CDR1 as SGHRS and CDR2 as YFSETQ. With 4 bases removed from V and 0 bases from J, the gap between germline ends came to 13 bases. CDR3 length equals 16 residues. Together with reference TRBV5-1 and TRBJ2-2, the CDR3 gives the full variable domain: KAGVTQTPRYLIKTRGQQVTLSCSPISGHRSVSWYQQTPGQGLQFLFEYFSETQRNKGNFPGRFSGRQFSNSRSEMNVSTLELGDSALYLCASSVRTVTNTGELFFGEGSRLTVL.

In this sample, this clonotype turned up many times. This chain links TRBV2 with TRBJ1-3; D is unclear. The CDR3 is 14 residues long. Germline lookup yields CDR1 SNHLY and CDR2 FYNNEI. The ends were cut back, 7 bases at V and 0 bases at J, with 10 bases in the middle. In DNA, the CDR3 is TGTGCCAGCACCCGAGGAAGCTCTGGAAACACCATATATTTT. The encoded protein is CASTRGSSGNTIYF.

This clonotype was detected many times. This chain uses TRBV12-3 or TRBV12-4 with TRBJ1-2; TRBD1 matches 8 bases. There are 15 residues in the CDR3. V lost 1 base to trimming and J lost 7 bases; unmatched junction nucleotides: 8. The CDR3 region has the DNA TGTGCCAGCAGTTTAGGGGCCAGGGGGCTATGTGGCTACACCTTC. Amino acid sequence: CASSLGARGLCGYTF.

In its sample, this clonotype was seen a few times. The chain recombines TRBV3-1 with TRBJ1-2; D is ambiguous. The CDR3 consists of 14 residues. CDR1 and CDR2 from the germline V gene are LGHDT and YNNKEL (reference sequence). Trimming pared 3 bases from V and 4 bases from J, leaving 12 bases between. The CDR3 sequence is CASSHSPGRYGYTF. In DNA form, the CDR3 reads TGTGCCAGCAGCCACTCTCCGGGCCGCTATGGCTACACCTTC.

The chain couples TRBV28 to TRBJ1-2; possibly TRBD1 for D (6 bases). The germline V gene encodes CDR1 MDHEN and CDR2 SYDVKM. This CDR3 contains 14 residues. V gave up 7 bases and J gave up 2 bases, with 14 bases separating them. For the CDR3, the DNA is TGTGCCAGCACCCTAGGGGGGAGGAACTATGGCTACACCTTC. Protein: CASTLGGRNYGYTF.

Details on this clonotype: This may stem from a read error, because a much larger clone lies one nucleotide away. CDR3 loop: CASSPWAREYNSPLHF. The CDR3 region has the DNA TGTGCCAGCAGCCCCTGGGCGCGGGAGTATAATTCACCCCTCCACTTT. The chain employs TRBV6-1 and TRBJ1-6; D gene ambiguous. CDR1 is MNHNS and CDR2 is SASEGT in the germline V gene. The CDR3 loop spans 16 amino acids. V was shortened by 6 bases and J by 4 bases, with 16 bases between the two germline ends.

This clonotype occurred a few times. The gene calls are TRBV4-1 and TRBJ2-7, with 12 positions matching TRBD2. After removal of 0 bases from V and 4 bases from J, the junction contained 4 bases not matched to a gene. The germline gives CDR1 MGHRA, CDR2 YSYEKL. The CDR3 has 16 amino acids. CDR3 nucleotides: TGCGCCAGCAGCCAAGATCCCGGACTAGCGGGGTACGAGCAGTACTTC. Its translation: CASSQDPGLAGYEQYF.

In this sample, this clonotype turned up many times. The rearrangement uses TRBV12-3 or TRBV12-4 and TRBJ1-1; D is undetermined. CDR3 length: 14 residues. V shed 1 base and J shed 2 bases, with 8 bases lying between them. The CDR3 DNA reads TGTGCCAGCAGTTTAGATTCCGGTAACACTGAAGCTTTCTTT. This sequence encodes CASSLDSGNTEAFF.

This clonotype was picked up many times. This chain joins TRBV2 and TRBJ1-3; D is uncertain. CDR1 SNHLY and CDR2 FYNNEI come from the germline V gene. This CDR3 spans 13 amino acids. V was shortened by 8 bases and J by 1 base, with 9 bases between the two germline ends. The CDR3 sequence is CASSGQSGNTIYF. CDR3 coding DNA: TGTGCCAGCTCCGGCCAGTCTGGAAACACCATATATTTT. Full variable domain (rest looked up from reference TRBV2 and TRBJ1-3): EPEVTQTPSHQVTQMGQEVILRCVPISNHLYFYWYRQILGQKVEFLVSFYNNEISEKSEIFDDQFSVERPDGSNFTLKIRSTKLEDSAMYFCASSGQSGNTIYFGEGSWLTVV.

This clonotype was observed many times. CDR3 nucleotide sequence: TGTGCCAGCAGCGTAGAAGCAGGTGCTCTTTACGAGCAGTACTTC. Protein sequence: CASSVEAGALYEQYF. The V gene is TRBV9, the J gene TRBJ2-7; D gene ambiguous. Germline loops: CDR1 SGDLS, CDR2 YYNGEE. CDR3 length equals 15 residues. V was shortened by 0 bases and J by 4 bases, with 14 bases between the two germline ends.

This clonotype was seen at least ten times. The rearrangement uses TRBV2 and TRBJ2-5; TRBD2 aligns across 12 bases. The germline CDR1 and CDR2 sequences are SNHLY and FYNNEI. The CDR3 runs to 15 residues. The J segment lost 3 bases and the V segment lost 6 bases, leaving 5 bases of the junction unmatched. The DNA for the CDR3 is TGTGCCAGCAGAGGACTAGCGGGACACGAAGAGACCCAGTACTTC. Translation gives CASRGLAGHEETQYF.

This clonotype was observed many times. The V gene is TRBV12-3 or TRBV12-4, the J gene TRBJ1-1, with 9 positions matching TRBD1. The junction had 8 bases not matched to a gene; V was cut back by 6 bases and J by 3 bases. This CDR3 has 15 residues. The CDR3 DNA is TGTGCCAGCAGAGCATGGGACAGGGAGGACACTGAAGCTTTCTTT. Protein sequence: CASRAWDREDTEAFF.